This T cell receptor beta chain was recovered during a study of cytomegalovirus exposure and HLA in healthy donors. Study results and caveats: Fewer N-insertions than the roughly 670-donor mean were reportedly shown by an Asian-associated ancestry cluster in a later analysis. Confirmation in vitro established that three CMV-associated chains were specific for CMV antigens.

PCR involved 60 Vbeta and 13 Jbeta primers. Data came from immunoSEQ multiplex PCR; TCRdb stores just in-frame clones and leaves some out. The repertoire holds approximately 110,000 clones, about two thirds seen once, with just under 8.5% in the top ten. Turning to this clone: Its antigen is still unknown.

Trimming removed 3 bases from V and 0 bases from J; junction bases left unmatched: 6. Germline V gives CDR1 SGHNT, CDR2 YYREEE (reference sequence). The CDR3 covers 16 residues. Likely unrecorded immune exposures existed in these nominally healthy donors. The clonotype originates from a woman in her 40s in good health and CMV-seropositive. The chain couples TRBV5-4 to TRBJ2-4; 7 bases are shared with TRBD1. The material sequenced was PBMCs. CDR3 bases: TGTGCCAGCAGCTCTACAGGGGATGAAGCCAAAAACATTCAGTACTTC. As protein: CASSSTGDEAKNIQYF.